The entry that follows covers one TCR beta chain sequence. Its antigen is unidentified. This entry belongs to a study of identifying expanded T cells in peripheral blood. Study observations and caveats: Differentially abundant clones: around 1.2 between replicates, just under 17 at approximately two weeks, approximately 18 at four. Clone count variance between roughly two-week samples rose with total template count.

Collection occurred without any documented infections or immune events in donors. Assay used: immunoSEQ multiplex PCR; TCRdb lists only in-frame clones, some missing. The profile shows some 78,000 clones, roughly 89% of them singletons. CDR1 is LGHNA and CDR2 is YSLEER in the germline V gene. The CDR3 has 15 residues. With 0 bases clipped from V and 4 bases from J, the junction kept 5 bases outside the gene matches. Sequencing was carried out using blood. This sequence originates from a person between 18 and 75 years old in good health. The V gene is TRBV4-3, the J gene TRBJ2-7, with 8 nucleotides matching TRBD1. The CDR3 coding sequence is TGCGCCAGCAGCCAAGAAGGACAGGGATTTTACGAGCAGTACTTC. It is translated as CASSQEGQGFYEQYF.